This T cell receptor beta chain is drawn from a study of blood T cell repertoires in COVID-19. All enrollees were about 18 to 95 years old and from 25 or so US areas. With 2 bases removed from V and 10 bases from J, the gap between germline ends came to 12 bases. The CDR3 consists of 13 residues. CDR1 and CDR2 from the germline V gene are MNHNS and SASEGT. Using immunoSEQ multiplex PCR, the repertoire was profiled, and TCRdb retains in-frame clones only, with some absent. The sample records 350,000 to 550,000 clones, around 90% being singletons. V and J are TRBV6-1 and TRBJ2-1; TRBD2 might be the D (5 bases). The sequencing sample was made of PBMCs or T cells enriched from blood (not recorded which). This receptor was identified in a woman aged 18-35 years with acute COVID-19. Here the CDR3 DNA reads TGTGCCAGCAGTGAAAATGTGCGGGCGGAGCAGTTCTTC. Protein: CASSENVRAEQFF.